These 22 T cell receptor beta chains were sequenced from one sample in a study of identifying expanded T cells in peripheral blood. Assay: immunoSEQ multiplex PCR; the TCRdb copy retains only in-frame clones and omits some. Altogether more than 90,000 clones are present, around 88% being singletons, with the ten largest covering about 18%. The sample consisted of blood. The source is a person aged 18-70 years in good health.

The chain is built from TRBV7-8 and TRBJ2-1; 12 nucleotides agree with TRBD1. CDR3 size: 17 residues. Per the germline V gene, CDR1 is SGHVS and CDR2 is FQNEAQ. J lost 7 bases, V lost 5 bases, and 12 bases had no gene match. CDR3 bases: TGTGCCAGCAGCCCACGGACTCCGGGACAGGGGGCGAATGAGCAGTTCTTC. This codes for CASSPRTPGQGANEQFF.

This clone was recorded only once. The rearrangement uses TRBV6-1 and TRBJ2-3; the D is unclear. This CDR3 has 12 residues. The V end was cut by 5 bases, the J end by 7 bases, with 10 bases between. Germline loops: CDR1 MNHNS, CDR2 SASEGT. CDR3 bases: TGTGCCAGCAGTTTCTTTTCGAATACGCAGTATTTT. It translates to CASSFFSNTQYF.

Points on this clone: Other DNA sequences in the same sample also yield this CDR3. This sequence joins TRBV7-2 and TRBJ1-4; 8 bases agree with TRBD1. The length of the CDR3 is 14 residues. Trimming removed 5 bases from V and 4 bases from J; junction bases left unmatched: 3. Germline assignment: CDR1 SGHTA and CDR2 FQGNSA. The CDR3 loop reads CASSPGQGNEKLFF. The CDR3 nucleotides are TGTGCCAGCAGCCCAGGACAGGGTAATGAAAAACTGTTTTTT.

Here the CDR3 reads CASSPRDLGEKLFF. DNA of the CDR3: TGTGCCAGCTCACCGAGGGACTTGGGTGAAAAACTGTTTTTT. The chain has TRBV18 and TRBJ1-4; D might be TRBD1 (5 bases). Germline CDR1 and CDR2: KGHSH and LQKENI. The CDR3 extends over 14 amino acids. Trimming shortened V by 3 bases and J by 7 bases, and 12 bases separated the two germline ends.

V is TRBV6-1 and J is TRBJ2-7, with a weak D call TRBD1 (6 bases). The germline CDR1 and CDR2 sequences are MNHNS and SASEGT. CDR3 length: 14 residues. V was trimmed by 6 bases and J by 2 bases, leaving 14 bases between them. The CDR3 region has the DNA TGTGCCAGCAGGGAACAGGGAAGGACCTACGAGCAGTACTTC. Translation: CASREQGRTYEQYF.

Relative to its sample, this clone is large. The rearrangement joins TRBV28 to TRBJ2-1; 9 bases are shared with TRBD2. Germline lookup yields CDR1 MDHEN and CDR2 SYDVKM. V was clipped by 5 bases and J by 5 bases; unmatched bases: 7. This CDR3 contains 15 residues. CDR3 DNA sequence: TGTGCCAGCAGTCTAGGGACTAGCTCTGACAATGAGCAGTTCTTC. Translating it yields CASSLGTSSDNEQFF.

The chain joins TRBV7-9 to TRBJ1-2, with 7 bases matching TRBD1. The CDR3 has 12 residues. Germline lookup yields CDR1 SEHNR and CDR2 FQNEAQ (reference sequence). Trimming cost V 8 bases and J 10 bases; bases outside gene matches: 10. CDR3 bases: TGTGCCAGCGGCACAGGGGATTTTGTCTACACCTTC. Protein product: CASGTGDFVYTF.

The chain joins TRBV28 to TRBJ2-1; 7 nucleotides agree with TRBD1. The germline V gene has CDR1 MDHEN and CDR2 SYDVKM. The CDR3 runs 14 residues. The ends lost 1 base at V and 4 bases at J; junction bases unmatched: 1. The CDR3 spells CASSLLGQYNEQFF. In DNA, the CDR3 is TGTGCCAGCAGTTTATTGGGACAGTACAATGAGCAGTTCTTC.

This clone was counted a few times. The CDR3 sequence is CASSPGRTYSYEQYF. The CDR3 DNA reads as TGTGCCAGCAGCCCCGGACGGACGTACTCCTACGAGCAGTACTTC. This sequence joins TRBV5-4 and TRBJ2-7; D unresolved. V was pared by 4 bases and J by 0 bases, with 14 bases between. Germline V gene data show CDR1 as SGHNT and CDR2 as YYREEE (reference sequence). The CDR3 consists of 15 residues.

CDR3 DNA: TGCGCCAGCACCCGCGGGCAGGGGCTGGAGACCCAGTACTTC. Translated, it gives CASTRGQGLETQYF. The chain combines TRBV5-1 with TRBJ2-5; maybe TRBD1 (6 bases). V lost 6 bases, J lost 5 bases, and 17 bases lay in between. CDR3 length: 14 residues. In germline, CDR1 is SGHRS, CDR2 YFSETQ. The complete variable domain, with remaining parts taken from reference TRBV5-1 and TRBJ2-5, reads KAGVTQTPRYLIKTRGQQVTLSCSPISGHRSVSWYQQTPGQGLQFLFEYFSETQRNKGNFPGRFSGRQFSNSRSEMNVSTLELGDSALYLCASTRGQGLETQYFGPGTRLLVL.

This chain links TRBV14 with TRBJ2-5; D ambiguous. Germline V gives CDR1 SGHDN, CDR2 FVKESK. The length of the CDR3 is 12 residues. V was shortened by 0 bases and J by 10 bases, with 9 bases between the two germline ends. The CDR3 bases are TGTGCCAGCAGCCAAGACAGGCGATTCCAGTACTTC. It encodes CASSQDRRFQYF.

The genes are TRBV5-1 and TRBJ1-1; 8 positions agree with TRBD1. From germline, CDR1 is SGHRS and CDR2 YFSETQ. This CDR3 region has 14 residues. J gave up 4 bases and V 4 bases, and 6 bases lay outside the gene matches. CDR3 amino acids: CASSQNTGGTEAFF. CDR3 DNA sequence: TGCGCCAGCAGCCAAAATACAGGGGGCACTGAAGCTTTCTTT.

This clone was picked up many times. The V gene is TRBV2, the J gene TRBJ1-5; D call uncertain. The V gene lost 4 bases and the J gene lost 0 bases, with 4 bases spanning the gap. This CDR3 is 13 amino acids long. Germline lookup yields CDR1 SNHLY and CDR2 FYNNEI. The CDR3 reads CASSVNSNQPQHF. The CDR3 nucleotides read TGTGCCAGCAGTGTGAATAGCAATCAGCCCCAGCATTTT.

Written as DNA, the CDR3 is TGTGCCAGCAGCACCACGGACGTGAGAAATGAAAAACTGTTTTTT. The encoded protein is CASSTTDVRNEKLFF. The gene calls are TRBV7-2 and TRBJ1-4; unclear D gene. The CDR3 is 15 residues long. Trimming pared 5 bases from V and 5 bases from J, leaving 15 bases between. Germline V CDR1 and CDR2: SGHTA, FQGNSA.

The V call is TRBV5-4, the J call TRBJ2-2; D gene uncertain. The length of the CDR3 is 14 residues. V shed 3 bases and J shed 6 bases, with 12 bases lying between them. CDR1 SGHNT and CDR2 YYREEE come from the germline V gene (reference sequence). In DNA, the CDR3 is TGTGCCAGCAGCTCCATCAGTACGGCCGGGGAGCTGTTTTTT. Protein sequence: CASSSISTAGELFF.

The CDR3 loop is CASRSTGTGEYEQYF. The CDR3 DNA is TGTGCCAGCAGATCCACCGGGACAGGGGAATACGAGCAGTACTTC. The rearrangement uses TRBV28 and TRBJ2-7, with 10 bases identical to TRBD1. CDR3 size: 15 residues. Germline assignment: CDR1 MDHEN and CDR2 SYDVKM. J lost 4 bases, V lost 6 bases, and 9 bases had no gene match.

The rearrangement joins TRBV5-8 to TRBJ1-5; 10 bases are a match to TRBD1. Germline V gene sequence: CDR1 SGHTS, CDR2 YDEGEE. The V segment lost 4 bases and the J segment 2 bases; nucleotides outside the gene matches: 9. This CDR3 spans 17 amino acids. The CDR3 region is CASSPDRGMVGNQPQHF. In DNA, the CDR3 is TGTGCCAGCAGCCCGGACAGGGGGATGGTTGGCAATCAGCCCCAGCATTTT.

The rearrangement uses TRBV4-2 and TRBJ1-1; no reliable D call. V was shortened by 0 bases and J by 3 bases, with 11 bases between the two germline ends. The CDR3 is made up of 15 amino acids. The germline CDR1 and CDR2 sequences are LGHNA and YNFKEQ. CDR3 protein: CASSQDSFRDTEAFF. The CDR3 nucleotides read TGTGCCAGCAGCCAAGATTCGTTCCGCGACACTGAAGCTTTCTTT.

The rearrangement joins TRBV6-5 to TRBJ2-3, with D hard to call. Trimming removed 0 bases from V and 4 bases from J, with 11 bases in between. CDR1 and CDR2 from the germline V gene are MNHEY and SVGAGI. This CDR3 is built from 15 residues. CDR3 sequence reads: CASSYSPPGADTQYF. In DNA, the CDR3 is TGTGCCAGCAGTTACTCACCCCCGGGCGCAGATACGCAGTATTTT.

This chain joins TRBV6-6 and TRBJ2-7; 7 positions agree with TRBD2. Germline values: CDR1 MNHNY, CDR2 SVGAGI (reference sequence). The CDR3 sequence is 14 residues long. V trimming: 6 bases; J trimming: 0 bases; junction bases outside the gene matches: 5. CDR3 nucleotides: TGTGCCAGCAGGGCTGGCGGGAGCTCCTACGAGCAGTACTTC. It translates to CASRAGGSSYEQYF.

The table lists this clone with a count of one. This sequence joins TRBV7-2 and TRBJ2-7; 11 bases match TRBD2. The CDR3 is 15 amino acids. Losses at the gene ends were 3 bases for V and 3 bases for J; bases not matched to a gene: 4. CDR1 and CDR2 (germline): SGHTA, FQGNSA. CDR3 residues: CASSLLAGGNYEQYF. The CDR3 nucleotides are TGTGCCAGCAGCTTGTTAGCGGGGGGGAACTACGAGCAGTACTTC. The full variable domain, completed using reference TRBV7-2 and TRBJ2-7, is GAGVSQSPSNKVTEKGKDVELRCDPISGHTALYWYRQSLGQGLEFLIYFQGNSAPDKSGLPSDRFSAERTGGSVSTLTIQRTQQEDSAVYLCASSLLAGGNYEQYFGPGTRLTVT.

V is TRBV7-2 and J is TRBJ2-3; D gene uncertain. V was shortened by 0 bases and J by 3 bases, with 7 bases between the two germline ends. The CDR3 is 14 amino acids. Germline CDR1 is SGHTA and CDR2 is FQGNSA. The CDR3 DNA follows: TGTGCCAGCAGCTTAGCGGCTATAACAGATACGCAGTATTTT. Translation gives CASSLAAITDTQYF.